The clone carrying this TCR beta chain was seen more than once but under ten times. Its antigen is unknown. V was clipped by 3 bases and J by 3 bases; unmatched bases: 11. Per germline, CDR1 MDHEN and CDR2 SYDVKM. This CDR3 is built from 17 residues. This sample was included in a study of OX40 agonist ivuxolimab in advanced cancers. Broader study findings: Partial responders dosed at 0.1-3.0 mg/kg displayed clonal expansion ranking among the lowest.

TCRdb keeps only in-frame clones here, not all; method: immunoSEQ multiplex PCR. The table records about 41,000 clones, roughly 80% of them present only once. The sequencing used CD4+ or CD8+ T cells sorted from blood, collected in a trial of the OX40 agonist ivuxolimab. The receptor's source is an adult with an advanced solid tumor such as melanoma, head and neck, liver or kidney cancer. V usage is TRBV28 and J usage is TRBJ2-5; 9 nucleotides match TRBD1. CDR3 residues: CASSFVSGGQGKETQYF. The DNA of the CDR3 is TGTGCCAGCAGTTTTGTGTCGGGAGGACAGGGGAAAGAGACCCAGTACTTC.